The sequence of this TCR beta chain was determined in a study of blood T cell repertoires in COVID-19. Background on the study: T cells, B-cell-depleted T cells, or PBMCs provided the cDNA or gDNA that served as material.

Per the authors' pipeline: Using reference gene primer amplification, nucleated cell counts were estimated. Measured with immunoSEQ multiplex PCR; TCRdb has only the in-frame clones, and not every one. For V, J and clone size, that table is used; D and trimming come from the DNA. The table records some 150,000 clones, approximately 80% of them present only once. The V and J ends lost 7 bases and 2 bases, in that order; junction bases with no gene match: 9. The CDR3 totals 15 residues. The germline V gene encodes CDR1 MDHEN and CDR2 SYDVKM. The TCR sequence derives from a man in his 60s with active or convalescent COVID-19. Material for sequencing was peripheral blood. The chain combines TRBV28 with TRBJ1-2; 8 nucleotides match TRBD1. The CDR3 nucleotides are TGTGCCAGCAATCAGGCCAGGGGGCGAAACTATGGCTACACCTTC. Translation: CASNQARGRNYGYTF.